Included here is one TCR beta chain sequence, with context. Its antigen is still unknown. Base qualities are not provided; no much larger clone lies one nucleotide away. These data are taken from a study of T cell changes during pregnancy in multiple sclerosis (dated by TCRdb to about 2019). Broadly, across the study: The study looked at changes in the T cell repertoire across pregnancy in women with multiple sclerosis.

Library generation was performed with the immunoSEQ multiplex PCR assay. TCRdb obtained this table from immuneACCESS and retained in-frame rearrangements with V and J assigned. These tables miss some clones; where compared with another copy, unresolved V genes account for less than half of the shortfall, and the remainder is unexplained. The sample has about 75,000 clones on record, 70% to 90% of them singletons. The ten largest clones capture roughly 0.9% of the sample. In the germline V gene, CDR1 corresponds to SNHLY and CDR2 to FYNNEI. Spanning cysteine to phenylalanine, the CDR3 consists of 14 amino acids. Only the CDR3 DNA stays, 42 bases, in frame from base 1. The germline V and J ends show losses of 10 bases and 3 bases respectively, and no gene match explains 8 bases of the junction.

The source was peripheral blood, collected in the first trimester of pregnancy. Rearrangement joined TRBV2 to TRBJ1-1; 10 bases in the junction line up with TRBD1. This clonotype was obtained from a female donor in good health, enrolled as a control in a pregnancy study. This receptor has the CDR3 CATVGGQGYTEAFF. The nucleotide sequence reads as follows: TGTGCCACCGTGGGGGGACAGGGGTACACTGAAGCTTTCTTT.